This TCR beta chain originates from a study of blood T cells in healthy people across ages. The CDR3 runs 14 residues. Germline assignment: CDR1 MDHEN and CDR2 SYDVKM. A second roughly 7 to 12 cycle PCR used barcoded and J-beta primers. MiXCR, run by TCRdb on the 5' RACE reads, gives a single entry per CDR3 protein. The sample holds about 670,000 distinct CDR3 sequences, 45% to 60% seen once. The V call is TRBV28, the J call TRBJ2-5; 7 positions match TRBD1. Matching the DNA end better, TRBJ2-7 makes the J call doubtful. Sequenced material: blood. This TCR was sampled from a woman older than 75 in good health. The CDR3 region is CASSFGTVIYEQYF. The CDR3 DNA is TGTGCCAGCAGTTTTGGGACAGTAATCTACGAGCAGTACTTC.